These T cell receptor beta chains were read from a single sample in a study of blood T cell repertoires in COVID-19. The protocol was immunoSEQ multiplex PCR, while the TCRdb copy is restricted to in-frame clones and leaves out a portion. The sample includes some 250,000 clones, 85% to 90% of them seen just once. The sequenced material came from PBMCs or T cells enriched from blood (not recorded which). Receptor source: a man in his late teens or twenties who had recovered from COVID-19. CDR3s include the opening cysteine and the closing phenylalanine or tryptophan. D genes are given only for firm matches. Part of the rows lack a size; the others show once, few, many or a class for expanded clones.

TRBV24-1,TRBJ1-2,.,.,CATSAADRSGYTF,TGTGCCACCAGTGCCGCAGACAGGAGCGGCTACACCTTC
TRBV27,TRBJ1-1,.,TRBD1,CASSIRDSLEAFF,TGTGCCAGCAGTATCCGGGACAGTCTTGAAGCTTTCTTT
TRBV3-1/TRBV3-2,TRBJ1-3,.,TRBD1,CASSPGRGGEDTIYF,TGTGCCAGCAGCCCGGGACGAGGGGGCGAAGACACCATATATTTT
TRBV12-5,TRBJ1-4,.,TRBD1,CASGLNPGTGPPGANEKLFF,TGTGCTAGTGGTTTGAATCCTGGGACAGGCCCTCCCGGGGCTAATGAAAAACTGTTTTTT
TRBV11-3,TRBJ1-1,.,TRBD1,CASSLEGGRRTTEAFF,TGTGCCAGCAGCTTAGAAGGGGGCAGACGGACGACTGAAGCTTTCTTT
TRBV7-6,TRBJ2-1,.,.,CASSLTSGRRGNEQFF,TGTGCCAGCAGCTTAACAAGCGGGCGGAGGGGCAATGAGCAGTTCTTC
TRBV6-5,TRBJ1-6,.,TRBD1,CASSSQGGRDSPLHF,TGTGCCAGCAGCTCCCAGGGGGGCAGAGATTCACCCCTCCACTTT
TRBV29-1,TRBJ2-1,.,.,CSGTGLGNEQFF,TGCAGCGGTACAGGTTTAGGCAATGAGCAGTTCTTC
TRBV5-1,TRBJ2-1,.,TRBD2,CASSPGTSGRNEQFF,TGCGCCAGCAGCCCAGGGACTAGCGGGAGGAATGAGCAGTTCTTC
TRBV6-5,TRBJ1-1,.,.,CATVGSWGTEAFF,TGTGCCACCGTGGGGAGCTGGGGCACTGAAGCTTTCTTT
TRBV6-6,TRBJ2-3,.,TRBD2,CASSPGTSGHSTDTQYF,TGTGCCAGCAGTCCAGGGACTAGCGGACATAGCACAGATACGCAGTATTTT
TRBV28,TRBJ1-5,.,TRBD1,CASSAGTGGALNQPQHF,TGTGCCAGCAGCGCCGGGACAGGGGGAGCCCTCAATCAGCCCCAGCATTTT
TRBV12-5,TRBJ2-1,once,.,CASAASGTYYNEQFF,TGTGCTAGTGCCGCCTCCGGGACATATTACAATGAGCAGTTCTTC
TRBV3-1/TRBV3-2,TRBJ2-2,.,TRBD1,CASSPDRGRTGELFF,TGTGCCAGCAGCCCGGACAGGGGGCGGACCGGGGAGCTGTTTTTT
TRBV24-1,TRBJ2-5,.,TRBD2,CATSDSSGGYQETQYF,TGTGCCACCAGTGATTCCAGCGGGGGTTATCAAGAGACCCAGTACTTC
TRBV5-1,TRBJ1-1,.,TRBD1,CASSLAGTGVRGTEAFF,TGCGCCAGCAGCTTGGCCGGGACAGGGGTTAGGGGCACTGAAGCTTTCTTT
TRBV19,TRBJ2-7,.,TRBD1,CASSPSTGGSYEQYF,TGTGCCAGTAGCCCTTCCACAGGGGGGAGCTACGAGCAGTACTTC
TRBV9,TRBJ2-2,.,.,CASSARPGLNTGELFF,TGTGCCAGCAGCGCGCGACCGGGACTGAACACCGGGGAGCTGTTTTTT
TRBV30,TRBJ1-2,.,.,CAWSVLGRVDGYTF,TGTGCCTGGAGTGTATTGGGTCGGGTGGATGGCTACACCTTC
TRBV7-9,TRBJ2-3,once,.,CASSAVNRVSPHTQYF,TGTGCCAGCAGCGCAGTCAACAGGGTTTCTCCTCATACGCAGTATTTT
TRBV6-6,TRBJ2-2,few,TRBD2,CASSKMKGLAGEGRFTGELFF,TGTGCCAGCAGCAAGATGAAGGGACTAGCGGGGGAAGGACGATTCACCGGGGAGCTGTTTTTT
TRBV6-4,TRBJ2-7,once,TRBD1,CASSESAGGSYEQYF,TGTGCCAGCAGTGAATCGGCAGGGGGATCCTACGAGCAGTACTTC
TRBV10-1,TRBJ2-4,.,TRBD1,CASSEGTGLTKNIQYF,TGCGCCAGCAGTGAAGGGACAGGGTTGACCAAAAACATTCAGTACTTC
TRBV6-5,TRBJ2-4,few,.,CASSSLGRGNIQYF,TGTGCCAGCAGTTCCCTCGGACGGGGAAACATTCAGTACTTC
TRBV5-1,TRBJ1-1,.,TRBD1,CASSLDRANTEAFF,TGCGCCAGCAGCTTAGACAGGGCGAACACTGAAGCTTTCTTT
TRBV18,TRBJ1-1,.,.,CASSPSEGMNTEAFF,TGTGCCAGCTCACCATCCGAGGGAATGAACACTGAAGCTTTCTTT
TRBV7-3,TRBJ2-2,.,TRBD1,CASSLGTGTGELFF,TGTGCCAGCAGCCTCGGGACAGGCACCGGGGAGCTGTTTTTT
TRBV1,TRBJ2-3,.,.,CTSSQLLAGTAAGVPDTQYF,TGCACCAGCAGCCAATTACTAGCGGGAACCGCCGCGGGGGTCCCAGATACGCAGTATTTT
TRBV10-3,TRBJ1-2,.,.,CAISHEGDGYTF,TGTGCCATCAGTCACGAGGGGGACGGCTACACCTTC
TRBV5-6,TRBJ1-2,.,TRBD1,CASGTAPTNYGYTF,TGTGCCAGCGGGACAGCGCCAACTAACTATGGCTACACCTTC
TRBV27,TRBJ1-1,.,.,CASSSQGYSAEAFF,TGTGCCAGCAGTTCTCAAGGGTATAGCGCTGAAGCTTTCTTT
TRBV9,TRBJ2-3,.,.,CASSQTSLTLPSDIADTQYF,TGTGCCAGCAGCCAAACGTCGCTCACGCTCCCTAGCGATATCGCAGATACGCAGTATTTT
TRBV6-5,TRBJ1-2,.,.,CASSYGRQYYGYTF,TGTGCCAGCAGTTATGGTAGACAGTACTATGGCTACACCTTC
TRBV18,TRBJ1-3,.,.,CASSPSIKTTGNTIYF,TGTGCCAGCTCACCCAGCATAAAGACGACAGGAAACACCATATATTTT
TRBV19,TRBJ2-1,.,.,CASSMGLGEQFF,TGTGCCAGTAGTATGGGGCTAGGTGAGCAGTTCTTC
TRBV19,TRBJ2-2,.,.,CASSIATSHTGELFF,TGTGCCAGTAGTATCGCCACTAGCCACACCGGGGAGCTGTTTTTT
TRBV6-2/TRBV6-3,TRBJ2-4,.,TRBD1,CASSYPPTGVENIQYF,TGTGCCAGCAGTTACCCCCCCACAGGGGTTGAAAACATTCAGTACTTC
TRBV10-3,TRBJ1-5,.,TRBD1,CATGSDWDRSLKPQHF,TGTGCCACCGGGAGCGATTGGGACAGGTCGTTGAAGCCCCAGCATTTT
TRBV15,TRBJ1-2,.,.,CATSKDSNYGYTF,TGTGCCACCAGCAAAGACAGTAACTATGGCTACACCTTC
TRBV6-5,TRBJ1-4,few,.,CASRAQGYEKLFF,TGTGCCAGCAGGGCTCAGGGGTACGAAAAACTGTTTTTT
TRBV5-1,TRBJ2-3,.,.,CASSLAHAGSTDTQYF,TGCGCCAGCAGCTTGGCCCACGCGGGGAGCACAGATACGCAGTATTTT
TRBV6-5,TRBJ2-7,once,.,CASSSSREAYEQYF,TGTGCCAGCAGTTCGAGCAGGGAGGCCTACGAGCAGTACTTC
TRBV5-1,TRBJ1-2,once,TRBD1,CASSARGTGDGYTF,TGCGCCAGCAGCGCTAGGGGGACAGGGGATGGCTACACCTTC
TRBV7-6,TRBJ2-7,few,TRBD1,CASSPGTGGYEQYF,TGTGCCAGCAGTCCCGGGACAGGGGGCTACGAGCAGTACTTC
TRBV3-1/TRBV3-2,TRBJ2-3,.,.,CASSRPRTDTQYF,TGTGCCAGCAGCCGGCCCCGCACAGATACGCAGTATTTT
TRBV7-8,TRBJ2-1,.,TRBD2,CASSLYRAGGYNEQFF,TGTGCCAGCAGCTTATACCGAGCGGGAGGTTACAATGAGCAGTTCTTC
TRBV5-6,TRBJ2-2,.,TRBD2,CASSLLSSGVNTGELFF,TGTGCCAGCAGCTTACTTTCTAGCGGTGTGAACACCGGGGAGCTGTTTTTT
TRBV7-9,TRBJ1-4,once,TRBD1,CASSTPTGFNEKLFF,TGTGCCAGCAGCACACCGACAGGGTTCAATGAAAAACTGTTTTTT